The clone carrying this T cell receptor beta chain has a single count. These data come from a study of blood T cells in healthy people across ages. With a J-beta primer mix and a sample-barcoded 5' primer, a second PCR ran 7 to 11 cycles. TCRdb ran MiXCR on the 5' RACE reads and lists one entry per CDR3 protein. The sample shows approximately 1.5 million distinct CDR3 sequences, 40% to 45% of them seen only once. In germline, CDR1 is DFQATT, CDR2 SNEGSKA (reference sequence). There are 13 residues in the CDR3. The J gene is TRBJ2-4, the V gene TRBV20-1; the D gene is possibly TRBD1 (6 bases). The J call may be wrong; the DNA end is better matched by TRBJ2-7. The sample taken for sequencing was blood. This sequence was found in a young woman in good health. The CDR3 coding sequence is TGCAGTGCTAGACCCACACAGGGAGACGAGCAGTACTTC. It is translated as CSARPTQGDEQYF.